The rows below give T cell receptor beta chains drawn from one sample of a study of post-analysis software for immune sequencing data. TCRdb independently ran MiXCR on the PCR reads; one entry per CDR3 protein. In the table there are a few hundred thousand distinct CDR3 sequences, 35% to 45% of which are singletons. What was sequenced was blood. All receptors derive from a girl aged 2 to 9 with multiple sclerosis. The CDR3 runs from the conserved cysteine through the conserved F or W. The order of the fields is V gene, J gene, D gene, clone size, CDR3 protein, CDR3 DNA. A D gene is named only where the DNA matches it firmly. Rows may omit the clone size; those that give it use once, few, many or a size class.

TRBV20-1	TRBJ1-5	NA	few	CSAREGSNQPQHF	TGCAGTGCTAGAGAGGGCAGCAATCAGCCCCAGCATTTT
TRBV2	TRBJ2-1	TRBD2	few	CASSQQGTSGNGGEQFF	TGTGCCAGCAGCCAACAGGGTACTAGCGGGAATGGTGGTGAGCAGTTCTTC
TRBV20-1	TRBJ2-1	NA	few	CSARDGTKYNEQFF	TGCAGTGCTAGAGATGGGACCAAATACAATGAGCAGTTCTTC
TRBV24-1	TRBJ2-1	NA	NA	CATSERGDEQFF	TGTGCCACCAGTGAGAGGGGTGATGAGCAGTTCTTC
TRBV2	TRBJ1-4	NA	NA	CASSEPPGKLFF	TGTGCCAGCAGTGAACCACCAGGGAAACTGTTTTTT
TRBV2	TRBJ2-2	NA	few	CASSWAGTGELFF	TGTGCCAGCTCCTGGGCCGGCACCGGGGAGCTGTTTTTT
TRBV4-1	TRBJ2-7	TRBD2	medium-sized	CASSPGLAYEQYF	TGCGCCAGCAGCCCCGGACTAGCCTACGAGCAGTACTTC
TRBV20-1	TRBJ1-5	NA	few	CSARDQGFQPQHF	TGCAGTGCTAGAGATCAAGGTTTTCAGCCCCAGCATTTT
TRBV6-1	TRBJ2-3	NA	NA	CASSELPGTDTQYF	TGTGCCAGCAGTGAATTGCCAGGGACGGATACGCAGTATTTT
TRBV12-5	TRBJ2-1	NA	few	CASGLVLEKSSYNEQFF	TGTGCTAGTGGTTTGGTCCTAGAGAAGAGCTCCTACAATGAGCAGTTCTTC
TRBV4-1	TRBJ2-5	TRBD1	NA	CASRYRDREQETQYF	TGCGCCAGCAGATACCGGGACAGGGAACAAGAGACCCAGTACTTC
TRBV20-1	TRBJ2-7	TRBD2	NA	CSARGVAGGPHEQYF	TGCAGTGCTAGAGGCGTCGCGGGAGGGCCGCACGAGCAGTACTTC
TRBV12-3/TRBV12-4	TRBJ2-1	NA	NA	CASIGGPLFNEQFF	TGTGCCAGCATCGGGGGCCCCCTATTCAATGAGCAGTTCTTC
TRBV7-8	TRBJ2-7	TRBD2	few	CASSLPRASGRRYEQYF	TGTGCCAGCAGCTTACCCAGGGCTAGCGGGAGGCGCTACGAGCAGTACTTC
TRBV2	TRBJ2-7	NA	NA	CASSGRRWAVYEQYF	TGTGCCAGCAGTGGACGACGTTGGGCAGTCTACGAGCAGTACTTC
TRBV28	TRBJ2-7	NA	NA	CASCGRPREQYF	TGTGCCAGTTGTGGCAGGCCTCGCGAGCAGTACTTC
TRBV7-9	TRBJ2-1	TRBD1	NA	CASRGPGGRGYNEQFF	TGTGCCAGCAGGGGACCAGGGGGAAGGGGATACAATGAGCAGTTCTTC
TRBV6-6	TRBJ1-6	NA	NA	CASSSTVRNSPLHF	TGTGCCAGCAGTTCGACAGTGAGGAATTCACCCCTCCACTTT